This passage covers 18 T cell receptor beta chains from one sample sequenced in a study of CD4 and CD8 cells across lung adenocarcinoma regions. MiXCR, run by TCRdb on the PCR reads, gives a single entry per CDR3 protein. The repertoire consists of about 19,000 distinct CDR3 sequences, with roughly 50% occurring once and the leading ten covering about 19%. The sample taken for sequencing was CD4+ T cells from the margin of a lung tumor. The receptors here all came from a male donor with lung adenocarcinoma. The CD4 and CD8 labels of this study may be unreliable.

The chain uses TRBV4-1 and TRBJ1-4; TRBD1 matches 9 bases. CDR3 length: 14 residues. Germline assignment: CDR1 MGHRA and CDR2 YSYEKL. With 7 bases clipped from V and 10 bases from J, the junction kept 10 bases outside the gene matches. This CDR3 is CASNTDRGSGKLFF. CDR3 nucleotide sequence: TGCGCCAGCAATACGGACAGGGGTTCGGGAAAACTGTTTTTT.

This clonotype is deemed medium-sized. The chain links TRBV27 to TRBJ1-2; a weak D match, TRBD1 (6 bases). Germline V gene sequence: CDR1 MNHEY, CDR2 SMNVEV (reference sequence). Deletions cut 2 bases from V and 6 bases from J, with 10 bases between. This CDR3 is 13 amino acids long. CDR3 loop: CASSLQGRNGYTF. CDR3 sequence (DNA): TGTGCCAGCAGTTTACAGGGGCGGAATGGCTACACCTTC.

The CDR3 region has the DNA TGTGCCACCAGGGGGCTGGATAGCACAGACATTCAGTACTTC. Its protein is CATRGLDSTDIQYF. The chain uses TRBV24-1 and TRBJ2-4; perhaps TRBD1 as D (5 bases). The CDR3 consists of 14 residues. Germline V gives CDR1 KGHDR, CDR2 SFDVKD. The V gene lost 7 bases and the J gene lost 8 bases, with 17 bases spanning the gap.

The J gene is TRBJ2-5, the V gene TRBV3-1, with 8 bases lining up with TRBD1. The ends lost 6 bases at V and 5 bases at J; junction bases unmatched: 8. Germline V lookup: CDR1 LGHDT, CDR2 YNNKEL (reference sequence). This CDR3 is 14 amino acids long. As DNA, the CDR3 is TGTGCCAGCAGAGGACAGGGTCTTACGGAGACCCAGTACTTC. Amino acid sequence: CASRGQGLTETQYF.

The V call is TRBV3-1, the J call TRBJ2-4, with 7 bases aligning to TRBD2. CDR1 LGHDT and CDR2 YNNKEL come from the germline V gene (reference sequence). The CDR3 runs 16 residues. In nucleotides, the CDR3 is TGTGCGAGCCGCAGAGCGGGACTGATAGCCAAAGATACGCAGTACTTC. It translates to CASRRAGLIAKDTQYF.

A word on this clonotype: One base away lies a much larger clone, so this may be a sequencing read error. The V gene is TRBV30, the J gene TRBJ1-1; D is unclear. Germline V gene sequence: CDR1 GTSNPN, CDR2 SVGIG (reference sequence). This CDR3 has 14 residues. V was pared by 1 base and J by 4 bases, with 13 bases between. In DNA form, the CDR3 reads TGTGCCTGGAGTGAGGGAGGGTTTAGCACTGAAGCTTTCTTT. Translating gives CAWSEGGFSTEAFF.

This clonotype was found many times. V is TRBV6-1 and J is TRBJ2-7; 8 bases match TRBD2. Germline lookup yields CDR1 MNHNS and CDR2 SASEGT. The CDR3 has 15 amino acids. Trimming at V came to 8 bases and at J to 2 bases, leaving 11 bases not matched to a gene. The CDR3 DNA sequence: TGTGCCAGCGGGGCCGATAGCGGGGTAGCCTACGAGCAGTACTTC. Its protein product is CASGADSGVAYEQYF.

The chain joins TRBV4-1 to TRBJ2-5, with 13 nucleotides matching TRBD2. V was pared by 0 bases and J by 5 bases, with 9 bases of the junction left unmatched. CDR1 and CDR2 from the germline V gene are MGHRA and YSYEKL. CDR3 length: 18 residues. The chain's CDR3 is CASSQDLGLAGVSETQYF. The CDR3 nucleotides are TGCGCCAGCAGCCAAGATCTAGGACTAGCGGGAGTCAGTGAGACCCAGTACTTC.

This clonotype was detected only a few times. The chain couples TRBV7-8 to TRBJ2-7; TRBD2 is a possible D gene (6 bases). The CDR3 contains 14 residues. Germline values: CDR1 SGHVS, CDR2 FQNEAQ. Trimming pared 5 bases from V and 0 bases from J, leaving 11 bases between. The CDR3 reads CASSPKDYSYEQYF. The CDR3 coding sequence is TGTGCCAGCAGCCCGAAGGACTACTCCTACGAGCAGTACTTC.

This clonotype is labeled large (0.1 to 1%). V gene TRBV4-1 combines with J gene TRBJ2-5; TRBD1 is a possible D gene (5 bases). Germline assignment: CDR1 MGHRA and CDR2 YSYEKL. Between the trimmed V and J ends, which lost 4 bases and 4 bases, there was a span of 16 bases. The CDR3 consists of 15 residues. The CDR3 loop is CASSPEGDPRETQYF. Here the CDR3 DNA reads TGCGCCAGCAGCCCAGAAGGGGATCCCCGAGAGACCCAGTACTTC.

This clonotype is medium-sized by share. The chain employs TRBV25-1 and TRBJ1-2, with a weak D call TRBD1 (5 bases). This CDR3 region has 14 residues. Germline loops: CDR1 MGHDK, CDR2 SYGVNS. Trimming shortened V by 3 bases and J by 4 bases, and 12 bases separated the two germline ends. CDR3 residues: CASSDLGGAYGYTF. The DNA for the CDR3 is TGTGCCAGCAGTGATTTGGGGGGTGCCTATGGCTACACCTTC.

This chain uses TRBV28 with TRBJ2-1; D could derive from TRBD1 or TRBD2 (6 bases each). The J call could be wrong; TRBJ2-7 is a better fit for the DNA end. Germline V gene data show CDR1 as MDHEN and CDR2 as SYDVKM. The CDR3 spans 14 residues. CDR3 region: CASSFGGSLYEQYV. In DNA form, the CDR3 reads TGTGCCAGCAGTTTCGGGGGCAGCCTATACGAGCAGTACGTC.

The chain uses TRBV7-2 and TRBJ2-1; a possible D gene is TRBD1 (6 bases). This CDR3 has 13 amino acids. Per germline, CDR1 SGHTA and CDR2 FQGNSA. V lost 4 bases and J lost 6, with 10 bases in between. CDR3 residues: CASSSPTGNEQFF. The CDR3 bases are TGTGCCAGCAGCTCCCCGACAGGCAATGAGCAGTTCTTC.

This clonotype has at least ten counts. The chain recombines TRBV27 with TRBJ1-3; 8 bases align to TRBD1. J was trimmed by 0 bases and V by 3 bases; bases with no gene match: 10. Germline V gives CDR1 MNHEY, CDR2 SMNVEV (reference sequence). The CDR3 length is 18 residues. The DNA of the CDR3 is TGTGCCAGCAGTTTCTATCCCTCGACAGGGGTCTCTGGAAACACCATATATTTT. It yields the protein CASSFYPSTGVSGNTIYF.

The sample holds one count of this clonotype. The chain links TRBV6-1 to TRBJ2-3; 9 nucleotides line up with TRBD2. The CDR3 consists of 15 residues. V was pared by 5 bases and J by 3 bases, with 6 bases of the junction left unmatched. Germline V gene sequence: CDR1 MNHNS, CDR2 SASEGT. CDR3 loop: CASSLRAGGTDTQYF. CDR3 nucleotide sequence: TGTGCCAGCAGTCTGCGAGCGGGAGGTACAGATACGCAGTATTTT.

The rearrangement links TRBV4-2 to TRBJ2-5; either TRBD1 or TRBD2 may supply D (6 bases each). Matching the DNA end better, TRBJ2-3 makes the J call doubtful. Germline CDR1 reads LGHNA; CDR2 reads YNFKEQ. CDR3 size: 16 residues. The CDR3 DNA follows: TGTGCCAGCGGCGGGGACGGGGGCCCCGCCCAAGAGACGCAGTATTTT. It specifies CASGGDGGPAQETQYF.

This clonotype has more than one count but fewer than ten. This rearrangement joins TRBV6-1 to TRBJ2-1; TRBD2 aligns across 13 bases. Looked up from germline, CDR1 is MNHNS and CDR2 is SASEGT. This CDR3 spans 19 amino acids. V shed 6 bases and J 8 bases; nucleotides not matched to a gene: 19. CDR3 nucleotide sequence: TGTGCCAGCAGGCCGAGCGGACTAGCGGGAGTCCTTTCTAGGGATGAGCAGTTCTTC. It translates to CASRPSGLAGVLSRDEQFF.

The chain employs TRBV6-5 and TRBJ2-1; 9 nucleotides align to TRBD2. Germline loops: CDR1 MNHEY, CDR2 SVGAGI. With 0 bases clipped from V and 5 bases from J, the junction kept 14 bases outside the gene matches. This CDR3 is built from 19 residues. The CDR3 reads CASSYSCTGLAPWDNEQFF. CDR3 DNA sequence: TGTGCCAGCAGTTACTCGTGTACGGGACTAGCTCCGTGGGACAATGAGCAGTTCTTC.